The entry below gives a single TCR beta chain sequence along with its context. Its antigen is currently unknown. With 5 bases removed from V and 6 bases from J, the gap between germline ends came to 20 bases. The germline V gene has CDR1 SGHTA and CDR2 FQGTGA. The CDR3 has 16 residues. These data belong to a study of T cell responses to AZD1222 COVID-19 vaccine. Study results and limitations: Only six AZD1222 recipients tested seropositive at baseline. Distributed over spike, vaccine-associated CD4 TCRs predominated at 160-218 and 743-854. Spike-specific TCR breadth and depth grew following two AZD1222 doses.

TCRdb keeps only in-frame clones here, not all; method: immunoSEQ multiplex PCR. This sample has approximately 52,000 clones, with approximately 86% found just once. Second-dose schedules of about 4 or about 12 weeks were combined. The chain is built from TRBV7-3 and TRBJ2-1, with D tentatively TRBD2 (8 bases). This sequence was found in an adult who received the AZD1222 COVID-19 vaccine. Source: peripheral blood, taken 28 days after the second AZD1222 dose. The CDR3 region is CASSLGGGRNFNEQFF. CDR3 sequence (DNA): TGTGCCAGCAGCCTAGGGGGCGGGAGGAATTTCAATGAGCAGTTCTTC.